The present T cell receptor beta chain was sequenced within a study of graft-versus-host responses after intestinal transplantation. CDR3 size: 17 residues. Per germline, CDR1 SGHRS and CDR2 YFSETQ. Trimming pared 2 bases from V and 0 bases from J, leaving 14 bases between. Clones were read by immunoSEQ multiplex PCR, and TCRdb kept only the in-frame ones, dropping some. The table lists about 110,000 clones, more than 90% of them singletons. Note on this clone: As yet, its antigen is unknown.

This sequence joins TRBV5-1 and TRBJ2-2, with D maybe TRBD1 (6 bases). The clonotype originates from a human donor who was the organ donor for an intestinal transplant. The starting material was unstimulated CD4+ T cells sorted from spleen or lymph node cells, obtained before transplant. CDR3 loop: CASSLNSGTTNTGELFF. DNA of the CDR3: TGCGCCAGCAGCTTAAATTCCGGGACAACGAACACCGGGGAGCTGTTTTTT.